The 11 T cell receptor beta chains listed next were all sequenced from one sample in a study of CD8 T cells in ankylosing spondylitis. TCRdb ran MiXCR on the 5' RACE reads and lists one entry per CDR3 protein. The profile shows 350,000 or so distinct CDR3 sequences, around 8% of them singletons. Study-wide results and limits: Characteristic, it appeared, of ankylosing spondylitis blood was a TCR beta motif of about eight highly homologous variants.

Antigens of these TCRs are unknown. Sequenced material: blood, either unsorted or a sorted T cell fraction (not recorded which). The receptors shown here come from a male donor with ankylosing spondylitis.

This clonotype was observed a handful of times. The J gene is TRBJ1-1, the V gene TRBV5-1; D perhaps matches TRBD1 (5 bases). CDR1 is SGHRS and CDR2 is YFSETQ in the germline V gene. The CDR3 has 15 residues. Trimming took 4 bases from V and 4 from J, leaving 17 bases between them. CDR3 bases: TGCGCCAGCAGCCCCATCCACGGGACCGGCACTGAAGCTTTCTTT. It is translated as CASSPIHGTGTEAFF.

The V gene is TRBV5-6, the J gene TRBJ2-2; 10 nucleotides line up with TRBD2. The CDR3 has 16 residues. Germline V gene sequence: CDR1 SGHDT, CDR2 YYEEEE. V shed 4 bases, J shed 7 bases, and the junction held 10 bases outside the gene matches. The DNA of the CDR3 is TGTGCCAGCAGCCTGGAAGCGGGAGGGCCCGGCGGGGAGCTGTTTTTT. The encoded protein is CASSLEAGGPGGELFF.

The chain uses TRBV30 and TRBJ1-2; maybe TRBD1 (5 bases). CDR1 is GTSNPN, CDR2 SVGIG, per germline (reference sequence). V shed 0 bases and J shed 7 bases, with 12 bases lying between them. The CDR3 runs to 13 residues. CDR3 residues: CAWSVSQGVGYTF. Here the CDR3 DNA reads TGTGCCTGGAGTGTAAGCCAGGGAGTTGGCTACACCTTC.

The sample holds a few counts of this clonotype. V is TRBV5-1 and J is TRBJ2-1; 11 bases align to TRBD2. Trimming removed 2 bases from V and 6 bases from J; junction bases left unmatched: 4. Germline loops: CDR1 SGHRS, CDR2 YFSETQ. This CDR3 has 15 amino acids. CDR3 in DNA: TGCGCCAGCAGCTTTAACCTAGCGGGAGGCAATGAGCAGTTCTTC. As protein: CASSFNLAGGNEQFF.

This clonotype turned up a few times. The chain is built from TRBV4-1 and TRBJ2-4; 12 bases map to TRBD2. This CDR3 comprises 20 residues. The germline CDR1 and CDR2 sequences are MGHRA and YSYEKL. The V segment lost 3 bases and the J segment 0 bases; nucleotides outside the gene matches: 12. CDR3 region: CASSHLGLAGSPLAKNIQYF. The CDR3 region has the DNA TGCGCCAGCAGCCACCTCGGACTAGCGGGATCCCCTCTAGCCAAAAACATTCAGTACTTC.

This rearrangement joins TRBV10-3 to TRBJ2-7; tentative D call: TRBD1 (5 bases). Deletions cut 5 bases from V and 0 bases from J, with 14 bases between. Germline V lookup: CDR1 ENHRY, CDR2 SYGVKD. This CDR3 has 15 amino acids. CDR3 bases: TGTGCCATCAGTTTGGACACACAAACCTCCTACGAGCAGTACTTC. Translating it yields CAISLDTQTSYEQYF.

This clonotype showed up just a few times. This chain links TRBV28 with TRBJ1-1; the D gene is possibly TRBD1 (6 bases). The CDR3 totals 15 residues. The germline CDR1 and CDR2 sequences are MDHEN and SYDVKM. V was shortened by 3 bases and J by 4 bases, with 15 bases between the two germline ends. CDR3 nucleotide sequence: TGTGCCAGCAGTTTGAGGGGAGGGGGGGGCACTGAAGCTTTCTTT. As protein: CASSLRGGGGTEAFF.

This clonotype was recorded a few times. V gene TRBV7-9 combines with J gene TRBJ2-7; 8 nucleotides agree with TRBD2. The CDR3 totals 14 residues. Germline lookup yields CDR1 SEHNR and CDR2 FQNEAQ (reference sequence). The ends lost 5 bases at V and 2 bases at J; junction bases unmatched: 5. CDR3 protein: CASSGLAGPYEQYF. The CDR3 bases are TGTGCCAGCAGCGGGTTAGCGGGGCCCTACGAGCAGTACTTC.

For the CDR3, the DNA is TGCAGCGGGAAGCGGACCAGCGGCGAGCAGTACTTC. Translation gives CSGKRTSGEQYF. The chain employs TRBV29-1 and TRBJ2-7, with TRBD2 as a possible D gene (5 bases). This CDR3 is 12 amino acids long. Germline-derived CDR1 and CDR2 are SQVTM and ANQGSEA. V shed 7 bases and J shed 6 bases, with 16 bases lying between them.

This clonotype was counted at least ten times. The J gene is TRBJ2-1, the V gene TRBV6-2 or TRBV6-3, with D possibly being TRBD2 (5 bases). Germline-derived CDR1 and CDR2 are MNHEY and SVGEGT. Trimming shortened V by 3 bases and J by 6 bases, and 18 bases separated the two germline ends. CDR3 length: 16 residues. This CDR3 is CASSYIRDQTTNEQFF. The CDR3 DNA follows: TGTGCCAGCAGTTATATCCGGGATCAAACAACCAATGAGCAGTTCTTC.

This clonotype has a handful of counts. This chain links TRBV19 with TRBJ2-7; 7 bases are shared with TRBD1. The junction had 7 bases not matched to a gene; V was cut back by 1 base and J by 4 bases. The V gene's germline CDR1 is LNHDA and CDR2 SQIVND (reference sequence). The CDR3 loop spans 15 amino acids. This chain's CDR3 is CASSIGGQPIYEQYF. The CDR3 DNA reads TGTGCCAGTAGTATAGGGGGACAGCCGATATACGAGCAGTACTTC.